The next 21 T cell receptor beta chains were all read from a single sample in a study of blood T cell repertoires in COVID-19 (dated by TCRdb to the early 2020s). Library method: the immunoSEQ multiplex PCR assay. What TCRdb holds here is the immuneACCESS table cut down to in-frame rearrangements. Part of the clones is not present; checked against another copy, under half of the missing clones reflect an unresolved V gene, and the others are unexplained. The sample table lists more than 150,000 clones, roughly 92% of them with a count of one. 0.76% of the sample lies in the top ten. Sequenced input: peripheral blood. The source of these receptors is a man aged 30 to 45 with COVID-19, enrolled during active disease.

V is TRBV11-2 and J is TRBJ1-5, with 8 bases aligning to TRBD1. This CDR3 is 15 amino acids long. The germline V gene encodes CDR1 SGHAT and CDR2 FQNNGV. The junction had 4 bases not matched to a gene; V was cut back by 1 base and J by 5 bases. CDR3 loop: CASSLGTGRHQPQHF. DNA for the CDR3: TGTGCCAGCAGCTTAGGGACAGGGAGGCATCAGCCCCAGCATTTT.

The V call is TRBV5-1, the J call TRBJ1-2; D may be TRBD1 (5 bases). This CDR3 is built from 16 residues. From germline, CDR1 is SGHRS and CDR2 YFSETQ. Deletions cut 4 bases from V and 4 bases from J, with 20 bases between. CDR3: CASSVAGLSTVYGYTF. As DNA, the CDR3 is TGCGCCAGCAGCGTTGCGGGACTGTCCACCGTCTATGGCTACACCTTC.

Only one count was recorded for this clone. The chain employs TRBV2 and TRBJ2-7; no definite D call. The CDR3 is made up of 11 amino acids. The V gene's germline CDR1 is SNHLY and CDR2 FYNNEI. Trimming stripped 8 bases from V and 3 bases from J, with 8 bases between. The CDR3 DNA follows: TGTGCCAGCGGCAGGATCTACGAGCAGTACTTC. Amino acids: CASGRIYEQYF.

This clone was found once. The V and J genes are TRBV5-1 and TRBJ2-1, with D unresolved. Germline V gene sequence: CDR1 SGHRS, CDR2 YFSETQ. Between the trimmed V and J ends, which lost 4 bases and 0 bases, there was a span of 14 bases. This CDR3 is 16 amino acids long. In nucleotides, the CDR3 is TGCGCCAGCAGCGTAAACACCGCTAGCTCCTACAATGAGCAGTTCTTC. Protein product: CASSVNTASSYNEQFF.

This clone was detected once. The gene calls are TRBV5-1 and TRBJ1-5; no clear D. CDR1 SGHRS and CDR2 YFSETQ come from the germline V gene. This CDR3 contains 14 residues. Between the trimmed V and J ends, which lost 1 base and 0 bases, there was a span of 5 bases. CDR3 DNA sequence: TGCGCCAGCAGCTTGACAAGTAGCAATCAGCCCCAGCATTTT. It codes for CASSLTSSNQPQHF.

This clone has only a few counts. CDR3 DNA: TGTGCCAGCAGCAGGGGGCCTGAACCGACCCTCGAGCAGTACTTC. Its translation is CASSRGPEPTLEQYF. This chain links TRBV5-4 with TRBJ2-7; 7 nucleotides align to TRBD1. Germline lookup yields CDR1 SGHNT and CDR2 YYREEE (reference sequence). With 4 bases clipped from V and 6 bases from J, the junction kept 13 bases outside the gene matches. The CDR3 totals 15 residues.

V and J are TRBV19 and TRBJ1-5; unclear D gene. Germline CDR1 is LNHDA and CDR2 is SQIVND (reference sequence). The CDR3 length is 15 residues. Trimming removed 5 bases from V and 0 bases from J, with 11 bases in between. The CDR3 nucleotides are TGTGCCAGTAGTCTTACAGACTATAGCAATCAGCCCCAGCATTTT. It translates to CASSLTDYSNQPQHF.

Written as DNA, the CDR3 is TGTGCTAGTGCCACAGAAGAGACCCAGTACTTC. Protein: CASATEETQYF. The chain employs TRBV12-5 and TRBJ2-5; D not certain. CDR3 length: 11 amino acids. Germline lookup yields CDR1 LGHNT and CDR2 FRNRAP. The V end lost 7 bases, the J end lost 3 bases, and 6 bases lay between the germline ends.

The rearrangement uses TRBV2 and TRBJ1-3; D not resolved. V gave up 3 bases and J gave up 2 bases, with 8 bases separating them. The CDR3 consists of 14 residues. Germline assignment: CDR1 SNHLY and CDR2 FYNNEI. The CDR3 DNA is TGTGCCAGCAGTGACCAGATTACTGGAAACACCATATATTTT. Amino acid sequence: CASSDQITGNTIYF.

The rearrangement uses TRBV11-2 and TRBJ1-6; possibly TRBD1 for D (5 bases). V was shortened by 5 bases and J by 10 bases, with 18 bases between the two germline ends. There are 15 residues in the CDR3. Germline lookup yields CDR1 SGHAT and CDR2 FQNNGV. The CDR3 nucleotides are TGTGCCAGCAGCACCAGACAGAATGGGCCCTCACCCCTCCACTTT. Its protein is CASSTRQNGPSPLHF. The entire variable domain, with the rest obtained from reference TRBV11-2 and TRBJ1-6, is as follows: EAGVAQSPRYKIIEKRQSVAFWCNPISGHATLYWYQQILGQGPKLLIQFQNNGVVDDSQLPKDRFSAERLKGVDSTLKIQPAKLEDSAVYLCASSTRQNGPSPLHFGNGTRLTVT.

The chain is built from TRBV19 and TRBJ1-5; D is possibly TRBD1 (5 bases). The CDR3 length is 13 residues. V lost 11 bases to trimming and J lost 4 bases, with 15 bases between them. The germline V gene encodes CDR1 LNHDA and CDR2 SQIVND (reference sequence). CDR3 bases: TGTGCCTGTGGGGGGGTTGGAAATCAGCCCCAGCATTTT. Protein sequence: CACGGVGNQPQHF.

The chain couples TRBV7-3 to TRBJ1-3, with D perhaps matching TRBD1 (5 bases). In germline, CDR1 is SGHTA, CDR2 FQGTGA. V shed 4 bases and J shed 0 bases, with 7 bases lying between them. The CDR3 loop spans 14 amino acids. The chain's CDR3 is CASSSDTSGNTIYF. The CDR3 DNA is TGTGCCAGCAGCTCGGACACCTCTGGAAACACCATATATTTT.

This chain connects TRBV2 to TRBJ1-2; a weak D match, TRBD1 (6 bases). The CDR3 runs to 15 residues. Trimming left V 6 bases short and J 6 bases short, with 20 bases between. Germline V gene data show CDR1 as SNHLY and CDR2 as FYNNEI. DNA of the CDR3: TGTGCCAGCAGCGCTTCTACTACAGGGCGTGATGGCTACACCTTC. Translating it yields CASSASTTGRDGYTF.

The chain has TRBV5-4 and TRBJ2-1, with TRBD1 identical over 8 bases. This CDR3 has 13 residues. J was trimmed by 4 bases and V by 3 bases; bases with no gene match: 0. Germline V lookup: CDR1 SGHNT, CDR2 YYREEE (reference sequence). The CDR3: CASSWTGYNEQFF. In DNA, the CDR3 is TGTGCCAGCAGCTGGACAGGGTACAATGAGCAGTTCTTC. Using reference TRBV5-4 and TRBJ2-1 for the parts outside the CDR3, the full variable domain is ETGVTQSPTHLIKTRGQQVTLRCSSQSGHNTVSWYQQALGQGPQFIFQYYREEENGRGNFPPRFSGLQFPNYSSELNVNALELDDSALYLCASSWTGYNEQFFGPGTRLTVL.

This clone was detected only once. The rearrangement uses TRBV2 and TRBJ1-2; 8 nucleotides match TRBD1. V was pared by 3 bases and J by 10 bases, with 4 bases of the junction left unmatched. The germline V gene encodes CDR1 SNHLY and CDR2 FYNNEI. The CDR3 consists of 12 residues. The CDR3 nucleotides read TGTGCCAGCAGTGACAGGGGGCAGGTCTACACCTTC. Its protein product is CASSDRGQVYTF.

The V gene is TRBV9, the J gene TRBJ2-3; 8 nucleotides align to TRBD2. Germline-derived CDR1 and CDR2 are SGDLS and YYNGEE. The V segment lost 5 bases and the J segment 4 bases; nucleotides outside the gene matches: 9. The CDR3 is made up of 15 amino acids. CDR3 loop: CASRPPGTRSDTQYF. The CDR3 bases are TGTGCCAGCAGACCACCCGGGACTAGATCAGATACGCAGTATTTT.

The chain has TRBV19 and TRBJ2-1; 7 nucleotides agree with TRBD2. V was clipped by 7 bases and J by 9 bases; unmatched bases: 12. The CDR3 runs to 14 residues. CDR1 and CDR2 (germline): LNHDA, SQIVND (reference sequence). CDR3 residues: CASTLSGPEGEQFF. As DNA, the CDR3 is TGTGCCAGTACTCTTAGCGGGCCGGAAGGTGAGCAGTTCTTC.

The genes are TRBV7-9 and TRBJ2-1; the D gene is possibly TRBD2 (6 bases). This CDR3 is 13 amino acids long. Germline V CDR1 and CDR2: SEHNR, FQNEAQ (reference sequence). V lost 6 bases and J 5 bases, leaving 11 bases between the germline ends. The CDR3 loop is CASSGGRHNEQFF. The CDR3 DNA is TGTGCCAGCAGTGGAGGGCGGCACAATGAGCAGTTCTTC. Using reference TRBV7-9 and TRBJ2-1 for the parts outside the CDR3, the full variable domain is DTGVSQNPRHKITKRGQNVTFRCDPISEHNRLYWYRQTLGQGPEFLTYFQNEAQLEKSRLLSDRFSAERPKGSFSTLEIQRTEQGDSAMYLCASSGGRHNEQFFGPGTRLTVL.

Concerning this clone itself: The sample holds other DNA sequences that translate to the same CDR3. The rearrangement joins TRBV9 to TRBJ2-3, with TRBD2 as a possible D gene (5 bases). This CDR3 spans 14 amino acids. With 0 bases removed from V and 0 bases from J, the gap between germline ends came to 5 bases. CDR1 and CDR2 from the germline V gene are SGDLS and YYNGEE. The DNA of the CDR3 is TGTGCCAGCAGCGTAGGGACTAGCACAGATACGCAGTATTTT. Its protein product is CASSVGTSTDTQYF.

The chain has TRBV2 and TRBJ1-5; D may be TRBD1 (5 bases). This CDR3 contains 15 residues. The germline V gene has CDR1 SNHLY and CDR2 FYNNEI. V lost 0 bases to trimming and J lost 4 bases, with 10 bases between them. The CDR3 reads CASSEALQGNQPQHF. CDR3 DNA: TGTGCCAGCAGTGAAGCGCTTCAGGGAAATCAGCCCCAGCATTTT. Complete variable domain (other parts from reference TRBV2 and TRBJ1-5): EPEVTQTPSHQVTQMGQEVILRCVPISNHLYFYWYRQILGQKVEFLVSFYNNEISEKSEIFDDQFSVERPDGSNFTLKIRSTKLEDSAMYFCASSEALQGNQPQHFGDGTRLSIL.

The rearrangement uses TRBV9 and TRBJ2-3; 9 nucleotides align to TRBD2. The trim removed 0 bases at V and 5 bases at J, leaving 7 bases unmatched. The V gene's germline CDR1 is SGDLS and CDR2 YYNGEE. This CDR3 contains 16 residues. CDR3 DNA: TGTGCCAGCAGCGTAGAAGGCGGGGGGGCAGGAGATACGCAGTATTTT. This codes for CASSVEGGGAGDTQYF.